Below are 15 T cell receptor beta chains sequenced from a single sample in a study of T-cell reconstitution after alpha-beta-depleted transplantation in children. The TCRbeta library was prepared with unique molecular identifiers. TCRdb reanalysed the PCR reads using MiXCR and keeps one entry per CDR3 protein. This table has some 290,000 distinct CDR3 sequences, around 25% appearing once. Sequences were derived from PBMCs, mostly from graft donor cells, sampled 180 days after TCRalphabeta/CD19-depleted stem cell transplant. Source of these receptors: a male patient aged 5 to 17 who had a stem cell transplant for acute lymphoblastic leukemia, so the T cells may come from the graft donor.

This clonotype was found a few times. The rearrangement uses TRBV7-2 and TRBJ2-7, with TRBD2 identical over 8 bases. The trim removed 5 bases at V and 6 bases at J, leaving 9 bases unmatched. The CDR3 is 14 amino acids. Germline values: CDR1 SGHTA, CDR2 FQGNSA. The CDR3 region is CASSLLPGGVEQYF. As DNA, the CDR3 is TGTGCCAGCAGCCTTCTGCCGGGGGGGGTCGAGCAGTACTTC.

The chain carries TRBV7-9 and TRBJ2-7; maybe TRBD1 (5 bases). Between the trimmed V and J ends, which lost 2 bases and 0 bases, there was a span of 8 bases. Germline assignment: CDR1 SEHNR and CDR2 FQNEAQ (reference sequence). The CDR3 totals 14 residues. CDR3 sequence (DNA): TGTGCCAGCAGCTTACAGGGTTACTCCTACGAGCAGTACTTC. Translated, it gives CASSLQGYSYEQYF.

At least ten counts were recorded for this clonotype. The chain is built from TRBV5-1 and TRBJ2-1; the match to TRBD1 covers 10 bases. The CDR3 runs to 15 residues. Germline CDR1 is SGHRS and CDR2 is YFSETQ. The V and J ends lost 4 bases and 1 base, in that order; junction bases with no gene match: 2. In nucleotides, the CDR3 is TGCGCCAGCAGCCCGGGACAGGGGTCCTACAATGAGCAGTTCTTC. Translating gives CASSPGQGSYNEQFF.

The CDR3 loop reads CASSLIGAGRYYGYTF. The CDR3, as DNA: TGTGCCAGCAGTTTAATAGGGGCAGGGCGATACTATGGCTACACCTTC. The chain links TRBV27 to TRBJ1-2; weak D call: TRBD1 (5 bases). This CDR3 is 16 amino acids long. Germline assignment: CDR1 MNHEY and CDR2 SMNVEV (reference sequence). Trimming took off 2 bases at V and 3 bases at J, with 16 bases between the two ends.

This CDR3 is CASSQVGTFKFYEQYF. The CDR3 DNA sequence: TGCGCCAGCAGCCAAGTCGGGACATTCAAGTTCTACGAGCAGTACTTC. The chain recombines TRBV4-1 with TRBJ2-7, with D tentatively TRBD1 (6 bases). Trimming left V 1 base short and J 3 bases short, with 16 bases between. The CDR3 runs 16 residues. In germline, CDR1 is MGHRA, CDR2 YSYEKL.

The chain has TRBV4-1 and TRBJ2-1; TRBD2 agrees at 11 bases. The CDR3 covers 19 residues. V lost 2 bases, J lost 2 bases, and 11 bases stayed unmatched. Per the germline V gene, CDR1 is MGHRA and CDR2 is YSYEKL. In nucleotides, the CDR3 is TGCGCCAGCAGCCAATGGGGACTAGCGGTCGTAACTCCCTACAATGAGCAGTTCTTC. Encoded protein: CASSQWGLAVVTPYNEQFF.

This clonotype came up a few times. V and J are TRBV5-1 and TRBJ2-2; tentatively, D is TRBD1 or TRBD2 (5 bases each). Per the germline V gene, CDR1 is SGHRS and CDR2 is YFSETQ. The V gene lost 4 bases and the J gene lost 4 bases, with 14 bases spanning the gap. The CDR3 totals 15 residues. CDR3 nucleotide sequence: TGCGCCAGCAGCATACGGGACCGGGGCACCGGGGAGCTGTTTTTT. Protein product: CASSIRDRGTGELFF.

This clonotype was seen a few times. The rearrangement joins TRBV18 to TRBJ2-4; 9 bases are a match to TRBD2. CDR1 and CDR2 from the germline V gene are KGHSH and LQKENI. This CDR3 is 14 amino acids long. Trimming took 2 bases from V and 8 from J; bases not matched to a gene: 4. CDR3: CASSPLAGADIQYF. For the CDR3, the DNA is TGTGCCAGCTCACCATTAGCGGGAGCAGACATTCAGTACTTC.

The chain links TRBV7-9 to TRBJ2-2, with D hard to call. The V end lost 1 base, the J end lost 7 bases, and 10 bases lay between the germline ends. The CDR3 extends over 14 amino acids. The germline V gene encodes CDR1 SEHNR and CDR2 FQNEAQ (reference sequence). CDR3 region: CASSLDPNFGELFF. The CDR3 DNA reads TGTGCCAGCAGCTTAGATCCTAATTTCGGGGAGCTGTTTTTT. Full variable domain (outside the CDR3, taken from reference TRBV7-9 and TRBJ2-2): DTGVSQNPRHKITKRGQNVTFRCDPISEHNRLYWYRQTLGQGPEFLTYFQNEAQLEKSRLLSDRFSAERPKGSFSTLEIQRTEQGDSAMYLCASSLDPNFGELFFGEGSRLTVL.

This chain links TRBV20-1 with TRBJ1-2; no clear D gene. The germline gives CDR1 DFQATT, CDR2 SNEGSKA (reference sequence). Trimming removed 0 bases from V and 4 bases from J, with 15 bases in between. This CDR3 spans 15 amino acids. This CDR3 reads CSARDYSGQAYGYTF. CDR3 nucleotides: TGCAGTGCTAGAGATTACAGTGGGCAGGCCTATGGCTACACCTTC.

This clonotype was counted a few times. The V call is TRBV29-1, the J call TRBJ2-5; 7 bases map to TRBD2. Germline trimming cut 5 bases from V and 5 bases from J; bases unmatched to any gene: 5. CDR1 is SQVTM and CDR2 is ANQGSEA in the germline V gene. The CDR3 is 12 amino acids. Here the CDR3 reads CSVSGLSETQYF. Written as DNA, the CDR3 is TGCAGCGTTTCGGGACTATCGGAGACCCAGTACTTC. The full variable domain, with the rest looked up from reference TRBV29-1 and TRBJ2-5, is SAVISQKPSRDICQRGTSLTIQCQVDSQVTMMFWYRQQPGQSLTLIATANQGSEATYESGFVIDKFPISRPNLTFSTLTVSNMSPEDSSIYLCSVSGLSETQYFGPGTRLLVL.

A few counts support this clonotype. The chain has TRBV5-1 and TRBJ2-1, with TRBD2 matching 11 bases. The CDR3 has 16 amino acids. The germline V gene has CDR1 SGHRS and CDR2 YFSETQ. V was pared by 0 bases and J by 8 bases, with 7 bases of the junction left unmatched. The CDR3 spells CASSLDSGRATYEQFF. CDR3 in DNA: TGCGCCAGCAGCTTGGATAGCGGGAGGGCTACCTATGAGCAGTTCTTC.

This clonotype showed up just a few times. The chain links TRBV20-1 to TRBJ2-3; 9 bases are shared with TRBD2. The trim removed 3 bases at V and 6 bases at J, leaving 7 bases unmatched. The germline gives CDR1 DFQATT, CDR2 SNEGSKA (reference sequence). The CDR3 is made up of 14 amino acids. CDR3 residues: CSASRREGRDTQYF. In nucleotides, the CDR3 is TGCAGTGCTAGTCGGCGGGAGGGCCGGGATACGCAGTATTTT.

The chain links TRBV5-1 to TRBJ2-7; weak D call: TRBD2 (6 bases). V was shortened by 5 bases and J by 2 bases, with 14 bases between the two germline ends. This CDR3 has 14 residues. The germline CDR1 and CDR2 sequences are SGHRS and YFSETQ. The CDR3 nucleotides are TGCGCCAGCAGGATTTGGGGGAGGACCTACGAGCAGTACTTC. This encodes CASRIWGRTYEQYF.

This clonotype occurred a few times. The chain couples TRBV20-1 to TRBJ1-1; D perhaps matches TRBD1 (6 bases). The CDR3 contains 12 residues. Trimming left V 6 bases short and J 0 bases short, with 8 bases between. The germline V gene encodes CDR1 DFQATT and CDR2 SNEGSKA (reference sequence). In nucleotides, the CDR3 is TGCAGTGCCCCAGGGGTGAACACTGAAGCTTTCTTT. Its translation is CSAPGVNTEAFF.